Given below is one TCR beta chain in context. This table comes from immunoSEQ multiplex PCR, and its TCRdb copy is limited to in-frame clones, with some not included. The table shows 25,000 to 35,000 clones, with around four fifths occurring only once. Trimming stripped 6 bases from V and 9 bases from J, with 9 bases between. From germline, CDR1 is SNHLY and CDR2 FYNNEI. The CDR3 is made up of 11 amino acids. The source of the sample is a study of OX40 agonist ivuxolimab in advanced cancers. The chain employs TRBV2 and TRBJ2-1, with D uncertain. The source was CD4+ or CD8+ T cells sorted from blood, collected in a trial of the OX40 agonist ivuxolimab. The source is an adult with an advanced solid tumor such as melanoma, head and neck, liver or kidney cancer. DNA for the CDR3: TGTGCCAGCAGAGAGTTGGGTGAGCAGTTCTTC. Protein product: CASRELGEQFF.